These 13 T cell receptor beta chains share one sample of origin, sequenced in a study of type 1 regulatory T cells. These receptors are not linked to any known antigen. A single record per CDR3 protein comes from TCRdb applying MiXCR to the reads. In the table there are some 20,000 distinct CDR3 sequences, around half of which are singletons. The sequenced sample was cultured T cells, either the whole culture or a sorted T cell fraction (not recorded which). The receptors derive from a human donor in good health.

This clonotype was picked up a small number of times. The CDR3 coding sequence is TGTGCCAGCCGTGGGGATCGCCCCGGCTACACCTTC. Residues: CASRGDRPGYTF. V gene TRBV12-3 or TRBV12-4 combines with J gene TRBJ1-2, with D unresolved. The CDR3 is made up of 12 amino acids. Deletions cut 8 bases from V and 8 bases from J, with 15 bases between.

This chain uses TRBV7-2 with TRBJ2-5; weak D call: TRBD2 (6 bases). Trimming removed 3 bases at V and 5 bases at J, with 16 bases between. Germline V gene lookup returns CDR1 SGHTA and CDR2 FQGNSA. The CDR3 is made up of 15 amino acids. CDR3 amino acids: CASSLQEGRGETQYF. The CDR3 nucleotides read TGTGCCAGCAGCTTGCAGGAGGGGCGTGGCGAGACCCAGTACTTC.

This clonotype occurred a few times. The chain links TRBV6-5 to TRBJ2-7, with TRBD1 matching 7 bases. Germline trimming cut 6 bases from V and 5 bases from J; bases unmatched to any gene: 7. Germline V CDR1 and CDR2: MNHEY, SVGAGI. There are 13 residues in the CDR3. The CDR3 here is CASRPDRIHEQYF. CDR3 nucleotides: TGTGCCAGCAGACCGGACAGGATACACGAGCAGTACTTC.

The genes are TRBV10-3 and TRBJ2-2, with D perhaps matching TRBD1 or TRBD2 (6 bases each). There are 14 residues in the CDR3. V was shortened by 4 bases and J by 3 bases, with 9 bases between the two germline ends. The germline V gene has CDR1 ENHRY and CDR2 SYGVKD. CDR3: CAISGGADTGELFF. CDR3 nucleotides: TGTGCCATCAGTGGGGGGGCCGACACCGGGGAGCTGTTTTTT.

This clonotype was recorded at least ten times. The chain carries TRBV4-1 and TRBJ2-2; D unclear. The CDR3 extends over 14 amino acids. Germline CDR1 is MGHRA and CDR2 is YSYEKL. V lost 6 bases and J 3 bases, leaving 11 bases between the germline ends. CDR3 sequence reads: CASRRGLDTGELFF. The CDR3 region has the DNA TGCGCCAGCAGACGAGGATTGGACACCGGGGAGCTGTTTTTT.

The chain carries TRBV5-1 and TRBJ2-3; D remains unclear. The CDR3 consists of 14 residues. V lost 4 bases, J lost 4 bases, and 13 bases lay in between. The germline CDR1 and CDR2 sequences are SGHRS and YFSETQ. The CDR3, as DNA: TGCGCCAGCAGCCAACCCCCCCGGGCAGATACGCAGTATTTT. Protein product: CASSQPPRADTQYF.

The V call is TRBV25-1, the J call TRBJ1-1, with 10 bases that match TRBD1. Germline-derived CDR1 and CDR2 are MGHDK and SYGVNS. This CDR3 contains 16 residues. The ends lost 9 bases at V and 3 bases at J; junction bases unmatched: 13. The CDR3 region is CARTPDRGLGYTEAFF. DNA of the CDR3: TGTGCCAGGACCCCCGACAGGGGGCTAGGATACACTGAAGCTTTCTTT.

The chain combines TRBV5-4 with TRBJ2-3, with a tentative D call TRBD2 (5 bases). The CDR3 has 15 amino acids. Per germline, CDR1 SGHNT and CDR2 YYREEE (reference sequence). V lost 4 bases and J lost 1, with 13 bases in between. The CDR3 DNA sequence: TGTGCCAGCAGCGGGGTCGGGATGGGCACAGATACGCAGTATTTT. Translating gives CASSGVGMGTDTQYF.

The chain joins TRBV29-1 to TRBJ2-3, with D possibly TRBD1 on 6 matching bases. With 4 bases removed from V and 8 bases from J, the gap between germline ends came to 16 bases. Germline V lookup: CDR1 SQVTM, CDR2 ANQGSEA. The CDR3 totals 13 residues. The CDR3 reads CSVGLLTRGTQYF. DNA for the CDR3: TGCAGCGTTGGGTTGCTCACCAGGGGTACGCAGTATTTT.

The J gene is TRBJ1-2, the V gene TRBV15, with 10 positions matching TRBD1. This CDR3 is 16 amino acids long. V was pared by 0 bases and J by 4 bases, with 5 bases of the junction left unmatched. CDR1 LNHNV and CDR2 YYDKDF come from the germline V gene (reference sequence). CDR3 loop: CATSRDPGQGSYGYTF. CDR3 sequence (DNA): TGTGCCACCAGCAGAGATCCGGGACAGGGGTCCTATGGCTACACCTTC.

This clonotype was detected a few times. The rearrangement joins TRBV2 to TRBJ1-4, with a tentative D call TRBD1 (5 bases). V lost 6 bases, J lost 3 bases, and 14 bases lay in between. Germline-derived CDR1 and CDR2 are SNHLY and FYNNEI. This CDR3 spans 15 amino acids. The CDR3 sequence is CASRPQGLANEKLFF. CDR3 in DNA: TGTGCCAGCAGGCCTCAGGGTCTCGCTAATGAAAAACTGTTTTTT.

Note on this clonotype: A far larger clone differs by one base, so this is likely a read error. The V and J genes are TRBV12-3 or TRBV12-4 and TRBJ2-7, with D unresolved. The CDR3 runs to 13 residues. CDR3 in amino acids: CVSSLLSSGEQYF. CDR3 DNA sequence: TGTGTCAGCAGTTTATTATCGAGTGGCGAGCAGTACTTC.

This clonotype was found once. This rearrangement joins TRBV6-5 to TRBJ2-5, with D possibly matching TRBD2 (5 bases). Per the germline V gene, CDR1 is MNHEY and CDR2 is SVGAGI. The CDR3 loop spans 12 amino acids. V lost 4 bases and J lost 5, with 8 bases in between. The CDR3 nucleotides are TGTGCCAGCAGTTTTGGGAGTGAGACCCAGTACTTC. This codes for CASSFGSETQYF.